The next 3 T cell receptor beta chains were all read from a single sample in a study of blood T cell repertoires in COVID-19. Sequencing used immunoSEQ multiplex PCR; TCRdb keeps in-frame clones, though not all of them. The repertoire holds nearly 400,000 clones, with around nine tenths as singletons. Sequencing used PBMCs or T cells enriched from blood (not recorded which). The receptors come from a woman aged 25-40 years who had recovered from COVID-19.

The V call is TRBV28, the J call TRBJ2-1; possible D gene TRBD1, 5 bases. Between the trimmed V and J ends, which lost 3 bases and 0 bases, there was a span of 9 bases. Germline CDR1 MDHEN, CDR2 SYDVKM. This CDR3 is built from 15 residues. The CDR3 DNA is TGTGCCAGCAGTTTCACAGGAAGCTCCTACAATGAGCAGTTCTTC. Translating gives CASSFTGSSYNEQFF.

DNA of the CDR3: TGTGCCAGTAGCCATAGGGACAGCGCAACTAATGAAAAACTGTTTTTT. Translated, it gives CASSHRDSATNEKLFF. The chain employs TRBV19 and TRBJ1-4; 7 bases match TRBD1. J gave up 0 bases and V 6 bases, and 7 bases lay outside the gene matches. CDR1 LNHDA and CDR2 SQIVND come from the germline V gene (reference sequence). This CDR3 is 16 amino acids long. Based on the CDR3 plus reference TRBV19 and TRBJ1-4, the full variable domain is DGGITQSPKYLFRKEGQNVTLSCEQNLNHDAMYWYRQDPGQGLRLIYYSQIVNDFQKGDIAEGYSVSREKKESFPLTVTSAQKNPTAFYLCASSHRDSATNEKLFFGSGTQLSVL.

The chain combines TRBV4-3 with TRBJ1-2; D possibly corresponds to TRBD1 (5 bases). This CDR3 contains 15 residues. Per germline, CDR1 LGHNA and CDR2 YSLEER. With 4 bases removed from V and 3 bases from J, the gap between germline ends came to 15 bases. The CDR3 DNA is TGCGCCAGCAGCCGGGCTCGGGGGAGGGACTATGGCTACACCTTC. Protein sequence: CASSRARGRDYGYTF.